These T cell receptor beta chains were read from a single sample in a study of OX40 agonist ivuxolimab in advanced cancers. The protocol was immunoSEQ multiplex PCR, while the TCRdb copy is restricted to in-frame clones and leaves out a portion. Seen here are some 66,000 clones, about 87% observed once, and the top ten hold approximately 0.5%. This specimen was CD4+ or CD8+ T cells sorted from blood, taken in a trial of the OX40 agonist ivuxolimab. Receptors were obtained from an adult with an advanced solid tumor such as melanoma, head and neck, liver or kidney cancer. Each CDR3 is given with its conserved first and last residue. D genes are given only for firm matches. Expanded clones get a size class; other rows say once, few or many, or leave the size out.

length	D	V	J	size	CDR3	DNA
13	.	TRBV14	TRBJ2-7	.	CASSQVPGSEQYF	TGTGCCAGCAGCCAAGTCCCAGGTAGTGAGCAGTACTTC
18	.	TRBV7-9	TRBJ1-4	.	CASSLGAFVVGANEKLFF	TGTGCCAGCAGCTTAGGCGCTTTTGTGGTCGGGGCTAATGAAAAACTGTTTTTT
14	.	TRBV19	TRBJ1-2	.	CASSLTGTNYGYTF	TGTGCCAGTAGTCTTACAGGTACTAACTATGGCTACACCTTC
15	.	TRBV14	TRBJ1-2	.	CASSQAGREPYGYTF	TGTGCCAGCAGCCAAGCGGGGCGGGAACCCTATGGCTACACCTTC
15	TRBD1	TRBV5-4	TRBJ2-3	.	CASSSRTGSTDTQYF	TGTGCCAGCAGCTCAAGGACAGGTAGCACAGATACGCAGTATTTT
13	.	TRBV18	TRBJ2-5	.	CASSYGGQETQYF	TGTGCCAGCTCCTACGGCGGTCAAGAGACCCAGTACTTC
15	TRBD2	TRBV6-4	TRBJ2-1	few	CASSAASGGGNEQFF	TGTGCCAGCAGTGCAGCTAGCGGGGGGGGCAATGAGCAGTTCTTC
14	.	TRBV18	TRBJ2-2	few	CASSPSANTGELFF	TGTGCCAGCTCACCATCCGCGAACACCGGGGAGCTGTTTTTT
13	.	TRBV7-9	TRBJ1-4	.	CASSRGANEKLFF	TGTGCCAGCAGTCGGGGGGCTAATGAAAAACTGTTTTTT
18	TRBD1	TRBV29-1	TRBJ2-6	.	CSVEDRGTGGAGANVLTF	TGCAGCGTTGAAGATCGGGGGACAGGGGGCGCAGGGGCCAACGTCCTGACTTTC
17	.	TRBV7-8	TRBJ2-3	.	CASSPSLGEGGGDTQYF	TGTGCCAGCAGCCCTTCTCTGGGGGAAGGGGGGGGCGATACGCAGTATTTT
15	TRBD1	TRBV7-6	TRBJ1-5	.	CASSPGTGNNQPQHF	TGTGCCAGCAGCCCCGGGACAGGGAACAATCAGCCCCAGCATTTT
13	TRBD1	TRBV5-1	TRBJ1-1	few	CASRGTDRGVAFF	TGCGCCAGCAGGGGAACGGACAGGGGAGTAGCTTTCTTT
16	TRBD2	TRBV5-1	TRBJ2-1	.	CASSPKTSGGSNEQFF	TGCGCCAGCAGCCCCAAAACTAGCGGGGGCTCCAATGAGCAGTTCTTC
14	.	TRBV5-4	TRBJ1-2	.	CASTTDRENYGYTF	TGTGCCAGCACCACCGACAGAGAGAACTATGGCTACACCTTC
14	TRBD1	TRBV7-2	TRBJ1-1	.	CASSPQGSDTEAFF	TGTGCCAGCAGCCCACAGGGGTCAGACACTGAAGCTTTCTTT
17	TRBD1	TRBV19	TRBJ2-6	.	CASSRTGAHSGANVLTF	TGTGCCAGTAGTCGGACAGGGGCCCACTCTGGGGCCAACGTCCTGACTTTC
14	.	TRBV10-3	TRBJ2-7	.	CAISELASGREQYF	TGTGCCATCAGTGAGCTAGCGTCGGGGAGGGAGCAGTACTTC
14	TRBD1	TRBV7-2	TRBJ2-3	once	CASSRQGAGDTQYF	TGTGCCAGCAGCCGACAGGGGGCTGGGGATACGCAGTATTTT
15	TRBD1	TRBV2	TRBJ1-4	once	CASRDRDGTNEKLFF	TGTGCCAGCAGAGACAGGGACGGAACTAATGAAAAACTGTTTTTT
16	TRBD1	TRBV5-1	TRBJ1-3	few	CASSSGTGHSGNTIYF	TGCGCCAGCAGCTCCGGGACAGGCCACTCTGGAAACACCATATATTTT
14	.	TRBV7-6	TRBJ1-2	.	CASSPGQGNYGYTF	TGTGCCAGCAGCCCCGGGCAGGGGAACTATGGCTACACCTTC
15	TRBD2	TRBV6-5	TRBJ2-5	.	CASRGRSGGRETQYF	TGTGCCAGCAGGGGGCGTAGCGGGGGTCGAGAGACCCAGTACTTC